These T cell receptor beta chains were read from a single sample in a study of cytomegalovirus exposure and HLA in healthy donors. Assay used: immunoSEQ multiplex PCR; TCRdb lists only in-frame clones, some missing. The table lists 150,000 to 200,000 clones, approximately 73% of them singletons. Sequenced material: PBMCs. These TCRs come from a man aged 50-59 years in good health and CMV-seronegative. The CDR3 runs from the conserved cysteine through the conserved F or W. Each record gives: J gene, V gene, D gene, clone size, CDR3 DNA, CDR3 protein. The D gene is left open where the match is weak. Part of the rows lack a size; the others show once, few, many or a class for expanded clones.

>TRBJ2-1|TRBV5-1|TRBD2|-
TGCGCCAGCAGCTTGACTAGCGGGGGGGCTCGGGGTGAGCAGTTCTTC
CASSLTSGGARGEQFF
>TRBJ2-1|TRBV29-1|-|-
TGCAGCGCGGATACAGGTCCAACCTACAATGAGCAGTTCTTC
CSADTGPTYNEQFF
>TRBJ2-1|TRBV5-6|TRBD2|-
TGTGCCAGCCTTCTAGCGGGGGGCCTCTCCTACAATGAGCAGTTCTTC
CASLLAGGLSYNEQFF
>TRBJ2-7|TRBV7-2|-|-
TGTGCTAGCAGCTCCCGGACGGGATCCTACGAGCAGTACTTC
CASSSRTGSYEQYF
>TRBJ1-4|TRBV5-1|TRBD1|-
TGCGCCAGCAGCCGGGGACAGGGGGAAAAACTGTTTTTT
CASSRGQGEKLFF
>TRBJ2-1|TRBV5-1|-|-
TGCGCCAGCAGCGCCGCGGGGACCCCAAATGAGCAGTTCTTC
CASSAAGTPNEQFF
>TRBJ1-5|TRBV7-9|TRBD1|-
TGTGCCAGCAGCCTCGGGACAGTGAATCAGCCCCAGCATTTT
CASSLGTVNQPQHF
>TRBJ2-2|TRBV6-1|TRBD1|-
TGTGCCAGCAGTGATGGCAGGGGGCGTTGGGCCGGGGAGCTGTTTTTT
CASSDGRGRWAGELFF
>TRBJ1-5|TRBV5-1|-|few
TGCGCCAGCAGCTTCGGGACTCCCGGGAATCAGCCCCAGCATTTT
CASSFGTPGNQPQHF
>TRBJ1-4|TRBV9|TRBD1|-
TGTGCCAGCAGCCAGACAGGGTTTAATGAAAAACTGTTTTTT
CASSQTGFNEKLFF
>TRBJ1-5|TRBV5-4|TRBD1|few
TGTGCCAGCAGCTCGAGGACAGGGGGTAACAATCAGCCCCAGCATTTT
CASSSRTGGNNQPQHF
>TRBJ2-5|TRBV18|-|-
TGTGCCAGCTCACTCCTCAGAGCGGCCACACAAGAGACCCAGTACTTC
CASSLLRAATQETQYF
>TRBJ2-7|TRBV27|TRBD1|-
TGCGCCAGCAGTGGGACAGGGCGGAACGAGCAGTACTTC
CASSGTGRNEQYF
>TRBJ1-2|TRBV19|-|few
TGTGCCAGTAGTACCCCGGACAGAGTCAGCTATGGCTACACCTTC
CASSTPDRVSYGYTF
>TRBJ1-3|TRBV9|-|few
TGTGCCAGCAGCGTAGCTATCTCTGGAAACACCATATATTTT
CASSVAISGNTIYF
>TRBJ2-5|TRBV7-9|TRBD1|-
TGTGCCAGCAGGCCCACAGGGGTCGCTCAAGAGACCCAGTACTTC
CASRPTGVAQETQYF
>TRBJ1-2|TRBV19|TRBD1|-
TGTGCCAGTAGTCAGCCAGGGGGCTATGGCTACACCTTC
CASSQPGGYGYTF
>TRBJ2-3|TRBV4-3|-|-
TGCGCCAGCAGCCAAGATGAGTCCACAGATACGCAGTATTTT
CASSQDESTDTQYF
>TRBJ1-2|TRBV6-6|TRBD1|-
TGTGCCAGCAGGGACCAGGGGGTTGACTATGGCTACACCTTC
CASRDQGVDYGYTF
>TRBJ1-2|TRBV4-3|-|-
TGCGCCAGCAGCCAAGATAGTCGACCGGAGGGGTATGGCTACACCTTC
CASSQDSRPEGYGYTF
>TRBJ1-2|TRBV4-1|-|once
TGCGCCAGCAGCCAGTCGGGTAGCAACTATGGCTACACCTTC
CASSQSGSNYGYTF
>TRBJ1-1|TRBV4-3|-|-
TGCGCCAGCAGCCAAGATCAGGAGGGTTCCACTGAAGCTTTCTTT
CASSQDQEGSTEAFF
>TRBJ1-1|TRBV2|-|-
TGTGCCAGCAGGAGGGGGGGGTATGACCCTGAAGCTTTCTTT
CASRRGGYDPEAFF
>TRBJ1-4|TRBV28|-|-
TGTGCCAGCAGTTTCCGGACAGACTCTAATGAAAAACTGTTTTTT
CASSFRTDSNEKLFF
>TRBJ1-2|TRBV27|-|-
TGTGCCAGCAGTTTAAGGGGATTAGGGGCCTATGGCTACACCTTC
CASSLRGLGAYGYTF
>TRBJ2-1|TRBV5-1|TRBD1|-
TGCGCCAGCACCAACCCCGGGACAGCAAACAATGAGCAGTTCTTC
CASTNPGTANNEQFF
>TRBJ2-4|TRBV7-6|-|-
TGTGCCAGCAGCTTAGTTCCGGACAGTCGAAACATTCAGTACTTC
CASSLVPDSRNIQYF
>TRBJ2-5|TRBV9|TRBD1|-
TGTGCCAGCAGCGATGAAGGCGGACAGGGGGTAGGAGAGACCCAGTACTTC
CASSDEGGQGVGETQYF
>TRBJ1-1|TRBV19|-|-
TGTGCCAGTAGTATATTCCCTCAAAGGGTTGGAGGCACTGAAGCTTTCTTT
CASSIFPQRVGGTEAFF
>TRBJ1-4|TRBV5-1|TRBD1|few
TGCGCCAGCAGCGTCGGACAGGGGGCGGATGAAAAACTGTTTTTT
CASSVGQGADEKLFF
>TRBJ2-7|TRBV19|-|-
TGTGCCAGTAGTATAGCCGCAGGTCTTAGCTCCTACGAGCAGTACTTC
CASSIAAGLSSYEQYF
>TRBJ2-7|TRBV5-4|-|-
TGTGCCAGCAGGCCGGGACAAACCGATGATGAGCAGTACTTC
CASRPGQTDDEQYF
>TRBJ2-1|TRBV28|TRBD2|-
TGTGCCAGCAGGACAAGCGGGGCGGGCTACAATGAGCAGTTCTTC
CASRTSGAGYNEQFF
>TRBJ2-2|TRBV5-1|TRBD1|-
TGCGCCAGCAGCTTGGAGAGGACAGGGAGGGAGCTGTTTTTT
CASSLERTGRELFF
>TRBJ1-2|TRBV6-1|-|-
TGTGCCAGCAGTGAAGATGGGACTCGCTATGGCTACACCTTC
CASSEDGTRYGYTF
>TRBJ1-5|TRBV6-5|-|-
TGTGCCAGCAGCGGCCAGGGGCCAAATCAGCCCCAGCATTTT
CASSGQGPNQPQHF